The 7 T cell receptor beta chains below all came from one sample that was sequenced in a study of blood T cell repertoires in COVID-19 (dated by TCRdb to 2020 to 2022). Library preparation employed the immunoSEQ multiplex PCR assay. This is the immuneACCESS table as TCRdb keeps it, with only in-frame sequences that have V and J called. A part of the clones is gone; compared with another copy, unresolved V genes explain less than half, and the rest is unexplained. The sample has about 170,000 clones on record, around 81% of them singletons. The top ten clonotypes cover roughly 8.4% of the sample. Sequencing was carried out using peripheral blood. These receptors all stem from a woman aged 80 or older with COVID-19, enrolled during active disease.

The CDR3 loop is CASSPSTSGSYEQYF. The CDR3, as DNA: TGTGCCAGCTCACCGAGTACTAGCGGCTCCTACGAGCAGTACTTC. This chain connects TRBV18 to TRBJ2-7; the match to TRBD2 covers 8 bases. There are 15 residues in the CDR3. Germline CDR1 reads KGHSH; CDR2 reads LQKENI. V lost 3 bases, J lost 0 bases, and 4 bases stayed unmatched.

This sequence joins TRBV4-1 and TRBJ1-2; D may be TRBD1 (5 bases). This CDR3 is 14 amino acids long. Germline V lookup: CDR1 MGHRA, CDR2 YSYEKL. V dropped 0 bases and J dropped 4 bases, with 9 bases sitting between them. The CDR3 nucleotides are TGCGCCAGCAGCCAAGATCACCAGGGCTATGGCTACACCTTC. Protein sequence: CASSQDHQGYGYTF.

The rearrangement links TRBV6-5 to TRBJ1-6, with TRBD1 matching over 7 bases. Germline loops: CDR1 MNHEY, CDR2 SVGAGI. Losses at the gene ends were 0 bases for V and 10 bases for J; bases not matched to a gene: 9. The CDR3 sequence is 16 residues long. In DNA form, the CDR3 reads TGTGCCAGCAGTTACTCGAAGGGACAGAGTAGATCACCCCTCCACTTT. This encodes CASSYSKGQSRSPLHF.

This rearrangement joins TRBV7-3 to TRBJ2-7; TRBD2 agrees at 7 bases. The CDR3 has 14 amino acids. Per the germline V gene, CDR1 is SGHTA and CDR2 is FQGTGA. V lost 6 bases and J lost 1; bases outside the gene matches: 6. Here the CDR3 reads CASRVSSGSYEQYF. The CDR3 DNA follows: TGTGCCAGCAGGGTATCTAGCGGATCCTACGAGCAGTACTTC.

Only one count was recorded for this clone. The rearrangement links TRBV12-3 or TRBV12-4 to TRBJ1-1; no definite D call. V was cut by 7 bases and J by 8 bases, with 14 bases left in between. The CDR3 consists of 12 residues. In nucleotides, the CDR3 is TGTGCCAGCACCTCCGCCGGGAGAGAAGCTTTCTTT. This codes for CASTSAGREAFF.

This chain uses TRBV7-2 with TRBJ1-5; D unresolved. The CDR3 is made up of 15 amino acids. Deletions cut 1 base from V and 5 bases from J, with 12 bases between. Germline V lookup: CDR1 SGHTA, CDR2 FQGNSA. As DNA, the CDR3 is TGTGCCAGCAGCTTAGAAGGTACAGTTCATCAGCCCCAGCATTTT. Its protein product is CASSLEGTVHQPQHF.

The chain joins TRBV3-1 (or the pseudogene TRBV3-2) to TRBJ1-1, with a tentative D call TRBD1 (6 bases). The V end was cut by 6 bases, the J end by 0 bases, with 11 bases between. Germline values: CDR1 LGHDT, CDR2 YNNKEL (reference sequence). The CDR3 runs 14 residues. This CDR3 is CASSSNRVNTEAFF. The CDR3 DNA is TGTGCCAGCAGTTCTAACAGGGTGAACACTGAAGCTTTCTTT.